Reported below is one T cell receptor (beta chain). This record belongs to a study of blood T cell repertoires in COVID-19. Study-level information: Sample material is recorded as cDNA or gDNA derived from T cells, B-cell-depleted T cells, or PBMCs.

Profiling relied on immunoSEQ multiplex PCR, and the TCRdb table lists in-frame clones only, not all of them. The sample shows fewer than 80,000 clones, 86% of them seen only once. Sequencing was performed on peripheral blood. The sequence derives from a man older than 75 with COVID-19, enrolled during active disease.

CDR3 DNA sequence: TGTGCCAGCAGCTTAGATCGGGATTCACCCCTCCACTTT. Translating gives CASSLDRDSPLHF. The V and J genes are TRBV11-3 and TRBJ1-6; D unresolved. Germline values: CDR1 SGHNT, CDR2 YENEEA. The CDR3 length is 13 residues. The V and J ends lost 0 bases and 8 bases respectively, with 5 bases between them.